The T cell receptor beta chain described here comes from a study of early T cells in non-severe SARS-CoV-2 infection. About the study: The input, bulk RNA from unsorted whole blood, was sequenced, and chains were unpaired.

Study conclusions and caveats: Matching with VDJdb favored anti-spike CD8 responses (missing private and CD4 specificities).

This clonotype was seen only a few times. The target antigen is unknown. Unique molecular identifiers (one per individual cDNA molecule) were attached. TCRdb passed the 5' RACE reads through MiXCR, listing each CDR3 protein once. This table holds tens of thousands of distinct CDR3 sequences, roughly 9.5% found once. Trimming shortened V by 9 bases and J by 0 bases, and 12 bases separated the two germline ends. The CDR3 length is 13 residues. In germline, CDR1 is MNHEY, CDR2 SVGEGT. The sample taken for sequencing was whole blood. The receptor's source is an adult who was a healthcare worker with PCR-confirmed SARS-CoV-2 infection or an uninfected control (not recorded which). V gene TRBV6-2 or TRBV6-3 combines with J gene TRBJ2-7, with TRBD1 as a possible D gene (6 bases). CDR3 nucleotides: TGTGCCAGTAAAACAGGGAGCTCCTACGAGCAGTACTTC. Protein sequence: CASKTGSSYEQYF.